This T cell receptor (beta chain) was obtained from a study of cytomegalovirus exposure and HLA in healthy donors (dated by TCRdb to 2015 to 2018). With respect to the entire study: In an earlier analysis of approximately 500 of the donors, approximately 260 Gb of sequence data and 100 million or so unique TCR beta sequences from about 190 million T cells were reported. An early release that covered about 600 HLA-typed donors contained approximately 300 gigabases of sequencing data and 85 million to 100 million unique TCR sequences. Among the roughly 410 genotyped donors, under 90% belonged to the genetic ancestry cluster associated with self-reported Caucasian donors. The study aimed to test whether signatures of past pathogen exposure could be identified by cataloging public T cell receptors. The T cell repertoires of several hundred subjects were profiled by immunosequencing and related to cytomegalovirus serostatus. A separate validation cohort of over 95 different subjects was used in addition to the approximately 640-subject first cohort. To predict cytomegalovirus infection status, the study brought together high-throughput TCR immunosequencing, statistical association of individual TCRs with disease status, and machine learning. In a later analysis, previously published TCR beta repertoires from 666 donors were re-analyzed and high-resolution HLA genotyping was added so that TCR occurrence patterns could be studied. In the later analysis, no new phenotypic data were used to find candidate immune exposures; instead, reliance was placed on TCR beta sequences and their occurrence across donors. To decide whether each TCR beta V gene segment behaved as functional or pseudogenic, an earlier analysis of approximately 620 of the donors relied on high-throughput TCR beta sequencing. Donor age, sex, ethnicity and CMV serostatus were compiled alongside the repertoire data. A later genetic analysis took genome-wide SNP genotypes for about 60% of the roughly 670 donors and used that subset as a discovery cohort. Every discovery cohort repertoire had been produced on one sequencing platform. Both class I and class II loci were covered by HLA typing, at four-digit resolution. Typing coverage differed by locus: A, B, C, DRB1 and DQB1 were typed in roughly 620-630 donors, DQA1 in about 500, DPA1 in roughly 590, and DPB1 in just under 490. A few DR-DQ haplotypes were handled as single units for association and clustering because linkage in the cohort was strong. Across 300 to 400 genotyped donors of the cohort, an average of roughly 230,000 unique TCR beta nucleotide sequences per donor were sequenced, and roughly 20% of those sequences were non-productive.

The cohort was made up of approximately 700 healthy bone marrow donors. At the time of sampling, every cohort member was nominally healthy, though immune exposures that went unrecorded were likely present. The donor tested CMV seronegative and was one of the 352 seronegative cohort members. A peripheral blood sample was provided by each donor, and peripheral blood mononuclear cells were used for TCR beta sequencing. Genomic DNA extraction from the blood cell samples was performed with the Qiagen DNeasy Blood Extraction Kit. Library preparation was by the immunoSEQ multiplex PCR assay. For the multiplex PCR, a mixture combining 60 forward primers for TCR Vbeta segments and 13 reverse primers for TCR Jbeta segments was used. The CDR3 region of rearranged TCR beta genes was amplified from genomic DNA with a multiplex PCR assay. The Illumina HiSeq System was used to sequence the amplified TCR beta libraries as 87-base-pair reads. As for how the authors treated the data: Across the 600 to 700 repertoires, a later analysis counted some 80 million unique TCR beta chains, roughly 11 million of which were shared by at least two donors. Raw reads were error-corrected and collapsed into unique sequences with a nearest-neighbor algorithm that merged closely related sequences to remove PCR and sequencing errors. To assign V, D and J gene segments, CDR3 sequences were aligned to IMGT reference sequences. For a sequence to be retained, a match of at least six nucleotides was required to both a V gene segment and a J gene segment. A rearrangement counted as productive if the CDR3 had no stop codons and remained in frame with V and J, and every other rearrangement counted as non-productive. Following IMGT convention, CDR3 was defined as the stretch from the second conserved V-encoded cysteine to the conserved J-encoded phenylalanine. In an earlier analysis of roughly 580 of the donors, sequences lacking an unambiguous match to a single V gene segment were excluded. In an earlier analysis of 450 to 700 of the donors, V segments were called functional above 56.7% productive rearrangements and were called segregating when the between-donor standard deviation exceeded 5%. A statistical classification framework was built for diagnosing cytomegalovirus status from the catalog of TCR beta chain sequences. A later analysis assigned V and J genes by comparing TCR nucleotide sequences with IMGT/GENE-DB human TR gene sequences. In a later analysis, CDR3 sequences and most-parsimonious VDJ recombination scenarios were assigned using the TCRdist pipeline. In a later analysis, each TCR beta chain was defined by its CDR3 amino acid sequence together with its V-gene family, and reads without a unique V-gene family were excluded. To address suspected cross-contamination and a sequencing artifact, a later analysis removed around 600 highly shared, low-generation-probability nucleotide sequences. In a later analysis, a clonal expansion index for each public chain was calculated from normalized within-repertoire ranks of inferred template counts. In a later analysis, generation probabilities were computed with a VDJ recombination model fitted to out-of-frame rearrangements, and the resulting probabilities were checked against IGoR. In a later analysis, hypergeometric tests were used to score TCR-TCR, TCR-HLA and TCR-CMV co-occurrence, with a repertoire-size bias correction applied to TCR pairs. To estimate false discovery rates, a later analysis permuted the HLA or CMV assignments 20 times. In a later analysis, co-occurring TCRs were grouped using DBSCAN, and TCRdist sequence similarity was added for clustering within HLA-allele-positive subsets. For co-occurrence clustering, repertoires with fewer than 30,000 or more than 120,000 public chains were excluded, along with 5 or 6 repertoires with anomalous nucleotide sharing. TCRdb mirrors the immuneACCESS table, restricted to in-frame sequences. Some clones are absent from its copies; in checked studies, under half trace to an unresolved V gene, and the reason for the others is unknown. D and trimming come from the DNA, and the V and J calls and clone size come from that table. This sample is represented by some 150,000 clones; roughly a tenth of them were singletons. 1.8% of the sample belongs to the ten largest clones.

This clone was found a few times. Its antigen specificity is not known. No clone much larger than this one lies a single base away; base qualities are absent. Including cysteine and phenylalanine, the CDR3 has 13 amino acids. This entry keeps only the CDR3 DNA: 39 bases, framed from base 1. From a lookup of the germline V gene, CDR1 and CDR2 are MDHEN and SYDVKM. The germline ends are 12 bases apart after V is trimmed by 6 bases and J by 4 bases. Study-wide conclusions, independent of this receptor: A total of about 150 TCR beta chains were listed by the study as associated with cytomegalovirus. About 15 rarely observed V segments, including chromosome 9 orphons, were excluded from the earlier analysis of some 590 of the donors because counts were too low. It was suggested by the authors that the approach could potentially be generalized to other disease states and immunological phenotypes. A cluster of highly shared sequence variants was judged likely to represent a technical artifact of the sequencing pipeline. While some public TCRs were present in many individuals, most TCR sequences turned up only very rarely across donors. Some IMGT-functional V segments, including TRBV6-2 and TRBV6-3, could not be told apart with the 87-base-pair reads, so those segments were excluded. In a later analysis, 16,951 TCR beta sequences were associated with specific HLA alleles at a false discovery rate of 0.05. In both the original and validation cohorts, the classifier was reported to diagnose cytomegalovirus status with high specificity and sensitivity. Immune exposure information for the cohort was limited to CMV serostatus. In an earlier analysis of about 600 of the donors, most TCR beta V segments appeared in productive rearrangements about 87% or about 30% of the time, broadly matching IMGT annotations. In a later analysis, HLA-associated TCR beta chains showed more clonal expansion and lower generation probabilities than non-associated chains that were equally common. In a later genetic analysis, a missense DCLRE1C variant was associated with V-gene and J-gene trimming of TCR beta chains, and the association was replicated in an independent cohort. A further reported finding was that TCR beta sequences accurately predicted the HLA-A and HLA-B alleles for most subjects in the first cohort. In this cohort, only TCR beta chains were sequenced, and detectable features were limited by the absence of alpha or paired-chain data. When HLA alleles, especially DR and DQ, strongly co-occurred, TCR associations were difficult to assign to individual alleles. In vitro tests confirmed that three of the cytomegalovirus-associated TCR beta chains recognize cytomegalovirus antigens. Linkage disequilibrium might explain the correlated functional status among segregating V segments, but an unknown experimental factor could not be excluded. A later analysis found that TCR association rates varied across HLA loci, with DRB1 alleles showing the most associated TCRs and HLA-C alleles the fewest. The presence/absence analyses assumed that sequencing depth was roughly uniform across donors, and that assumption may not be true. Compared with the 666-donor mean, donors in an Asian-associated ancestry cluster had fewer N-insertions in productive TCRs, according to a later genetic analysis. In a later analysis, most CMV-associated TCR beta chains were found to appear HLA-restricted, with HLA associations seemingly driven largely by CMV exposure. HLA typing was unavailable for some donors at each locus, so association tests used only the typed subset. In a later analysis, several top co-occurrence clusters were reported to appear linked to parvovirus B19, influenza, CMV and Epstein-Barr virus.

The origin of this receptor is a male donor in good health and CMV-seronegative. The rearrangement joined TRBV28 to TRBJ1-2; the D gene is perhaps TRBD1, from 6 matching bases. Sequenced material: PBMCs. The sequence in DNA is TGTGCCAGCAGCCTACAGGGTGTCTATGGCTACACCTTC. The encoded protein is CASSLQGVYGYTF.